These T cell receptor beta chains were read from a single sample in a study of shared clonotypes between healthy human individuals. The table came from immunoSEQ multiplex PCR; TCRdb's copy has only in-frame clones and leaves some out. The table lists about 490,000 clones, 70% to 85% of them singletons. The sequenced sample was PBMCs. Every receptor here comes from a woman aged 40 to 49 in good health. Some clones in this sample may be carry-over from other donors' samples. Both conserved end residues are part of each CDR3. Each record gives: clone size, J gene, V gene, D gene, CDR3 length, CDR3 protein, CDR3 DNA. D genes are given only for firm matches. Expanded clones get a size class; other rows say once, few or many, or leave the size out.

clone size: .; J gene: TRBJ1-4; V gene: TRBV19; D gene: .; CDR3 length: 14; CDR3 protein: CVSSRSATNEKLFF; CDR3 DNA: TGTGTCAGCTCGCGGTCCGCAACTAATGAAAAACTGTTTTTT
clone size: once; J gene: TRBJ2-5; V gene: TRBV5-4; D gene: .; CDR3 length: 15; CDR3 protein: CATKAPGTSQETQYF; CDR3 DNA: TGTGCCACCAAAGCACCCGGGACCTCCCAAGAGACCCAGTACTTC
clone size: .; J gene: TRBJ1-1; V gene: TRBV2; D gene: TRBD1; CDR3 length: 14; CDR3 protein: CASWQGGSDAEAFF; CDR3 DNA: TGTGCCAGCTGGCAAGGGGGCTCAGATGCTGAAGCTTTCTTT
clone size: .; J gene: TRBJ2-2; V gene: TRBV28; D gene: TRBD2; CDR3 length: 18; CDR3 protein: CASSLYGLAGVVAGELFF; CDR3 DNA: TGTGCCAGCAGTTTATACGGGCTAGCGGGAGTTGTAGCCGGGGAGCTGTTTTTT
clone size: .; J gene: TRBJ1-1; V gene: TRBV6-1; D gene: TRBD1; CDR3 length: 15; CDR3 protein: CASRDAGQMNTEAFF; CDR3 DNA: TGTGCCAGCAGAGACGCGGGACAGATGAACACTGAAGCTTTCTTT
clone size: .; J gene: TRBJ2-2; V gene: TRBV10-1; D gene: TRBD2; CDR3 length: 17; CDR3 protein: CASSDSESCGRRAELFF; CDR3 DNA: TGCGCCAGCAGTGACTCGGAATCCTGCGGGAGGAGGGCGGAGCTGTTTTTT
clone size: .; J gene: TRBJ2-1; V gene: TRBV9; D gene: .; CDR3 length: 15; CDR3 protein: CASSVGQQENNEQFF; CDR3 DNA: TGTGCCAGCAGCGTAGGACAACAGGAGAACAATGAGCAGTTCTTC
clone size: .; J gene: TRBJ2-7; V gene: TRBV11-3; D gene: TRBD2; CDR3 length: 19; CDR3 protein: CASSLRRLAACTKGYEQYF; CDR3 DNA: TGTGCCAGCAGCTTGAGACGACTAGCGGCTTGCACCAAGGGCTACGAGCAGTACTTC
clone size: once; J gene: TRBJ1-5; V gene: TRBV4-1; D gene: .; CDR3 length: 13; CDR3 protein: CASSQERDQPQHF; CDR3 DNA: TGCGCCAGCAGCCAAGAACGGGATCAGCCCCAGCATTTT
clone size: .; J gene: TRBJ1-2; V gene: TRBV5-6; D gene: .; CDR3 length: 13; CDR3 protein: CASSLYGPSGYTF; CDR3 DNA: TGTGCCAGCAGCTTGTACGGCCCCAGTGGCTACACCTTC
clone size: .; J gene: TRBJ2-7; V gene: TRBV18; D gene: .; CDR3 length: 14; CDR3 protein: CASSPRDTSYEQYF; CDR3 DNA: TGTGCCAGCTCACCACGCGACACCTCCTACGAGCAGTACTTC
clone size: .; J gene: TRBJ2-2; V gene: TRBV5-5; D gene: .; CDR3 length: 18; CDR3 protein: CASSLRYTTPLNTGELFF; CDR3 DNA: TGTGCCAGCAGCTTGAGGTACACAACCCCTTTGAACACCGGGGAGCTGTTTTTT
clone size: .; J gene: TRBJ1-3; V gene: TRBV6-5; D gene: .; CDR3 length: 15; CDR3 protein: CASSYDDTSGNTIYF; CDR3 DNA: TGTGCCAGCAGTTACGACGACACCTCTGGAAACACCATATATTTT
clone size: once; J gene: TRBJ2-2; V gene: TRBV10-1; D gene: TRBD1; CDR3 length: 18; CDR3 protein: CASSEEHADRSGTGELFF; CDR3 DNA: TGCGCCAGCAGTGAGGAGCATGCGGACAGGTCGGGGACCGGGGAGCTGTTTTTT
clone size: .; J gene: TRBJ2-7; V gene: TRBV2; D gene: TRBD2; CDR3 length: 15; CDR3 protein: CASSDRTSGRNEQYF; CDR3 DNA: TGTGCCAGCAGTGACCGGACTAGCGGGAGGAACGAGCAGTACTTC
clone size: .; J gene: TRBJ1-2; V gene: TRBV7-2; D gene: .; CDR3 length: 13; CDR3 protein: CASSFPGLYGYTF; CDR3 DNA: TGTGCCAGCAGCTTTCCGGGACTTTATGGCTACACCTTC
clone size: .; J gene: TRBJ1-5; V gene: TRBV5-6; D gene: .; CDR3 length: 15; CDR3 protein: CASSLGGSLGQPQHF; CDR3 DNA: TGTGCCAGCAGCTTGGGGGGTTCGTTAGGTCAGCCCCAGCATTTT
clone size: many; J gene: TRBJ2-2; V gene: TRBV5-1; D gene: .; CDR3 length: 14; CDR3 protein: CASKGQTNTGELFF; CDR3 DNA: TGCGCCAGCAAAGGACAGACCAACACCGGGGAGCTGTTTTTT
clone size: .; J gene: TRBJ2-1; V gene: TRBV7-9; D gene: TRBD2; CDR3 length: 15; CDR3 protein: CASSSGLGTSGEQFF; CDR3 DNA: TGTGCCAGCAGCTCCGGATTAGGGACTAGCGGAGAGCAGTTCTTC
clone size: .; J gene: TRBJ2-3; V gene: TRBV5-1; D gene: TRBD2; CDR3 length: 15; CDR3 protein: CASSWTSGMSDTQYF; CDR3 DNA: TGCGCCAGCAGCTGGACTAGCGGGATGTCAGATACGCAGTATTTT
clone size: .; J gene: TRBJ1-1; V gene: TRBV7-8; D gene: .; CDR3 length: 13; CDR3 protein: CASSNSVNTEAFF; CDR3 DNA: TGTGCCAGCAGTAACTCGGTGAACACTGAAGCTTTCTTT
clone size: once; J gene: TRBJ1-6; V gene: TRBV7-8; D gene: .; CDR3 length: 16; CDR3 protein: CASSLVASGDNSPLHF; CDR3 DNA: TGTGCCAGCAGCTTAGTAGCTTCGGGGGATAATTCACCCCTCCACTTT
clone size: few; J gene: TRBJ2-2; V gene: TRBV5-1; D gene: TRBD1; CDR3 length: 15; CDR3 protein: CASSRGQGGAGELFF; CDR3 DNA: TGCGCCAGCAGCCGGGGACAGGGCGGGGCCGGGGAGCTGTTTTTT
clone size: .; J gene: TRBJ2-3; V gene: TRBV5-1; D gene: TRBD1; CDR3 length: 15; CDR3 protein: CASRTTGISTDTQYF; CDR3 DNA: TGCGCCAGCAGGACGACAGGGATCAGCACAGATACGCAGTATTTT
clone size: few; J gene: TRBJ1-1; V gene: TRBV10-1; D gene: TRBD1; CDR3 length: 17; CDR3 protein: CASSESTRGTENTEAFF; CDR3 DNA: TGCGCCAGCAGTGAGTCGACTCGGGGGACAGAGAACACTGAAGCTTTCTTT
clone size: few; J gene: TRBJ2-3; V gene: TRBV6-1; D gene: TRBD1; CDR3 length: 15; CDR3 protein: CASSQTGQGADTQYF; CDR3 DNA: TGTGCCAGCAGCCAAACGGGACAGGGGGCAGATACGCAGTATTTT
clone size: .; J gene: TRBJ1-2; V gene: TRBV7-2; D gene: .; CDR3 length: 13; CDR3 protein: CASTRAGNYGYTF; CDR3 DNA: TGTGCCAGCACAAGGGCGGGTAACTATGGCTACACCTTC
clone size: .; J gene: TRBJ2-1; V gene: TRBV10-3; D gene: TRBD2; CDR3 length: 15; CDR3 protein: CAISVGGGPYNEQFF; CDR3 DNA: TGTGCCATCAGTGTTGGGGGAGGGCCCTACAATGAGCAGTTCTTC
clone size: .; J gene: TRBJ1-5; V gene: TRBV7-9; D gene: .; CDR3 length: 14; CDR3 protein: CASSLAGRDQPQHF; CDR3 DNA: TGTGCCAGCAGCTTAGCAGGGCGTGATCAGCCCCAGCATTTT
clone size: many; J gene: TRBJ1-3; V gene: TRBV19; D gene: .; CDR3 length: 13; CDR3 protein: CASSRVRENTIYF; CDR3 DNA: TGTGCCAGTAGCAGGGTTAGAGAAAACACCATATATTTT
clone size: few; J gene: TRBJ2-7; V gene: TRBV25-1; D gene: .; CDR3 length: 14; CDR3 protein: CASSPSRAPYEQYF; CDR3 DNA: TGTGCCAGCAGCCCAAGTCGGGCCCCCTACGAGCAGTACTTC
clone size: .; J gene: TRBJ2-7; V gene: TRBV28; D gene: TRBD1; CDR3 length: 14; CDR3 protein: CASSRPDRAYEQYF; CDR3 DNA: TGTGCCAGCAGTCGACCGGACAGGGCCTACGAGCAGTACTTC
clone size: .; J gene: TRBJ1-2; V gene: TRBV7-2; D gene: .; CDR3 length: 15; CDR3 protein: CASRQYDTGHYGYTF; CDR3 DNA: TGTGCCAGCAGACAGTACGATACGGGGCACTATGGCTACACCTTC
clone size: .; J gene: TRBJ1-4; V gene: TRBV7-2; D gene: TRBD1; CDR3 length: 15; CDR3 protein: CASSPVQGADEKLFF; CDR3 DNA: TGTGCCAGCAGCCCAGTACAGGGGGCGGATGAAAAACTGTTTTTT
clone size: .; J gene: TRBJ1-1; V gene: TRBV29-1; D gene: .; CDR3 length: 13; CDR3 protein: CSAPTGGGTEAFF; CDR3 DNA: TGCAGCGCCCCAACCGGGGGGGGTACTGAAGCTTTCTTT
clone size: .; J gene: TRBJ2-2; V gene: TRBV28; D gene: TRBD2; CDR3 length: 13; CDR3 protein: CASIAGGTGELFF; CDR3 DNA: TGTGCCAGCATAGCGGGAGGCACCGGGGAGCTGTTTTTT
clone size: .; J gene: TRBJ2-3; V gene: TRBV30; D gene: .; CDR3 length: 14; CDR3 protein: CAWSGRLSTDTQYF; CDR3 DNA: TGTGCCTGGTCTGGCCGCCTTAGCACAGATACGCAGTATTTT
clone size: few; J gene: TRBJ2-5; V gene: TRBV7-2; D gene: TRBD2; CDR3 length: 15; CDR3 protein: CASSLAGRAGETQYF; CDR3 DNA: TGTGCCAGCAGCTTAGCCGGGAGGGCCGGGGAGACCCAGTACTTC
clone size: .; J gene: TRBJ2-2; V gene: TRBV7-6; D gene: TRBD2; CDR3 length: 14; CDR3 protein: CASRLAGVTGELFF; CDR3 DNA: TGTGCCAGCAGGCTAGCGGGAGTTACCGGGGAGCTGTTTTTT
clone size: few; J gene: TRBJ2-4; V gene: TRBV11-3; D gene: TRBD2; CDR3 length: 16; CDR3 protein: CASSPGLAEPENIQYF; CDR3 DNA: TGTGCCAGCAGCCCAGGACTAGCGGAACCTGAAAACATTCAGTACTTC
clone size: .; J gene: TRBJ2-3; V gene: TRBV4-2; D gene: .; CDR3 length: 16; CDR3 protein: CASSQDPNRGTDTQYF; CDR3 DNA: TGTGCCAGCAGCCAAGATCCGAATAGGGGCACAGATACGCAGTATTTT
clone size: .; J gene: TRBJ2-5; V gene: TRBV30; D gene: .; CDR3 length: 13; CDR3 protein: CAWSVGGPETQYF; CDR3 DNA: TGTGCCTGGAGTGTAGGGGGGCCCGAGACCCAGTACTTC
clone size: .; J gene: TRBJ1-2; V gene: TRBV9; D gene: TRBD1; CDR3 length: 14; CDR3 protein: CASSPGTGVYGYTF; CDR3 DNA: TGTGCCAGCAGCCCAGGGACAGGGGTGTATGGCTACACCTTC
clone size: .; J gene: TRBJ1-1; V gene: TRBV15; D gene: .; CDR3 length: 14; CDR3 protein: CATSRGRVGTEAFF; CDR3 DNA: TGTGCCACCAGCAGAGGGAGGGTTGGCACTGAAGCTTTCTTT
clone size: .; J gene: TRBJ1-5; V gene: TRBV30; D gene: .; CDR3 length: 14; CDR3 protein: CAWSSGQPNQPQHF; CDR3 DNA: TGTGCCTGGAGTAGCGGACAGCCCAATCAGCCCCAGCATTTT
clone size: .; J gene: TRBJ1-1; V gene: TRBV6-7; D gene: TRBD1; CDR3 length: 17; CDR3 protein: CASSYSNTGTGGTEAFF; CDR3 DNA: TGTGCCAGCAGTTACTCGAATACCGGGACAGGGGGTACTGAAGCTTTCTTT
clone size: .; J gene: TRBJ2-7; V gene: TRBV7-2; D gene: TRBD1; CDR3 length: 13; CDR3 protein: CASTDRGSYEQYF; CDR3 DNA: TGTGCCAGCACCGACAGGGGCTCCTACGAGCAGTACTTC
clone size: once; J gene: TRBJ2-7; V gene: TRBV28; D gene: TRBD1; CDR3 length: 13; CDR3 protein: CASSSGTGDEQYF; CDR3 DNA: TGTGCCAGCAGCTCCGGGACAGGGGACGAGCAGTACTTC
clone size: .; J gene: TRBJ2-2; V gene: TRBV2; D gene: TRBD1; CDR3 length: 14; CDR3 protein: CATRTGGWTGELFF; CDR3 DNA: TGTGCCACTCGGACAGGGGGGTGGACCGGGGAGCTGTTTTTT
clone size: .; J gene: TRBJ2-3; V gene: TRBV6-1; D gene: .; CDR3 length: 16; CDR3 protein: CASSATTFGSTDTQYF; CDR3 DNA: TGTGCCAGCAGTGCCACAACTTTCGGAAGCACAGATACGCAGTATTTT
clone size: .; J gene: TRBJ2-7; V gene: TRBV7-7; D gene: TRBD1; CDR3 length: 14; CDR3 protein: CASSFGQDSYEQYF; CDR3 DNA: TGTGCCAGCAGCTTCGGACAGGACTCCTACGAGCAGTACTTC
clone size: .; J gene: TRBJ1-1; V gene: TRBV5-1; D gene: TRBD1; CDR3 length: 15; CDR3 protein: CASSLLGTGNAEAFF; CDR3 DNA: TGCGCCAGCAGCTTGCTCGGGACAGGGAACGCTGAAGCTTTCTTT
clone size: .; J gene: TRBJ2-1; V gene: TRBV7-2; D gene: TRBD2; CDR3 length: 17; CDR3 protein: CASSPGLAGGLFNEQFF; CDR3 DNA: TGTGCCAGCAGCCCAGGACTAGCGGGGGGGTTGTTCAATGAGCAGTTCTTC
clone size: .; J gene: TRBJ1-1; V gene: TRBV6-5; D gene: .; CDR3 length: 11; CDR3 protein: CASRTATEAFF; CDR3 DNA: TGTGCCAGCAGGACCGCGACTGAAGCTTTCTTT
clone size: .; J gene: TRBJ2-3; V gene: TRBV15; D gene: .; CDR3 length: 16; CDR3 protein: CATSNGPPELGDTQYF; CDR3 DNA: TGTGCCACCAGCAACGGACCCCCCGAGCTGGGGGATACGCAGTATTTT
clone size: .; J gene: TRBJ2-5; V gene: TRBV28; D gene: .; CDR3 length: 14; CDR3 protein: CASRTMGVQETQYF; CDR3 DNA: TGTGCCAGCAGGACCATGGGAGTCCAAGAGACCCAGTACTTC
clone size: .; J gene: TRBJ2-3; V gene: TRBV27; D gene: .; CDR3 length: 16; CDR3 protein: CASSLRPEGTTDTQYF; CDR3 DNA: TGTGCCAGCAGTCTTAGGCCGGAGGGAACCACAGATACGCAGTATTTT
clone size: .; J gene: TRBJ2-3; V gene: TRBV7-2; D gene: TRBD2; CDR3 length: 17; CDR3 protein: CASSPRASGSWVDTQYF; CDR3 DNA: TGTGCCAGCAGCCCACGGGCTAGCGGGAGCTGGGTCGATACGCAGTATTTT
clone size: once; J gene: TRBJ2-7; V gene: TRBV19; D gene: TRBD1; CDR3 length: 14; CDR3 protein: CASKSTGSSYEQYF; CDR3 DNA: TGTGCCAGTAAATCGACAGGGAGCTCCTACGAGCAGTACTTC
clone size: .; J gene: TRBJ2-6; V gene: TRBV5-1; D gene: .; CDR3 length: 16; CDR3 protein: CASSLGQLSGANVLTF; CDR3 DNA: TGCGCCAGCAGCTTGGGACAACTCTCTGGGGCCAACGTCCTGACTTTC